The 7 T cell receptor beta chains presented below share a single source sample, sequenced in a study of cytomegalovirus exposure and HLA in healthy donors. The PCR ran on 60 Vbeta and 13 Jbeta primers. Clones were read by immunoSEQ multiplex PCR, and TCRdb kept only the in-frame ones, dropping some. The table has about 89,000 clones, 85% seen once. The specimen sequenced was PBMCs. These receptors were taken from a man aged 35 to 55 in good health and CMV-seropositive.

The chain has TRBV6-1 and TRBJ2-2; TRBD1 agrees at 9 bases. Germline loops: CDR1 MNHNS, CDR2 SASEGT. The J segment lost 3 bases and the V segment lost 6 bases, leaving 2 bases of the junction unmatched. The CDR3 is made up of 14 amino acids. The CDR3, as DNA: TGTGCCAGCAGATGGACAGGGGACACCGGGGAGCTGTTTTTT. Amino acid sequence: CASRWTGDTGELFF.

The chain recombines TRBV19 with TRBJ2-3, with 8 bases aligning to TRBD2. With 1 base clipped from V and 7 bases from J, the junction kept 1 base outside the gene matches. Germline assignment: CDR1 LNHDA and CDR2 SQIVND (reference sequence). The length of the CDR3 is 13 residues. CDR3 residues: CASSIGLANTQYF. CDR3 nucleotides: TGTGCCAGTAGTATAGGACTAGCGAATACGCAGTATTTT. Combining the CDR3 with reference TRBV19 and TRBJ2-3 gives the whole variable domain DGGITQSPKYLFRKEGQNVTLSCEQNLNHDAMYWYRQDPGQGLRLIYYSQIVNDFQKGDIAEGYSVSREKKESFPLTVTSAQKNPTAFYLCASSIGLANTQYFGPGTRLTVL.

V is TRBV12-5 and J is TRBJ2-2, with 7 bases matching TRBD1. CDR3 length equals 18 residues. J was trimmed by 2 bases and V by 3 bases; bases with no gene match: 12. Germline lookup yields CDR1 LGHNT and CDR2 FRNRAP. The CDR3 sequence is CASGFLRTGEINTGELFF. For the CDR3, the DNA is TGTGCTAGTGGTTTTCTACGAACAGGGGAAATAAACACCGGGGAGCTGTTTTTT.

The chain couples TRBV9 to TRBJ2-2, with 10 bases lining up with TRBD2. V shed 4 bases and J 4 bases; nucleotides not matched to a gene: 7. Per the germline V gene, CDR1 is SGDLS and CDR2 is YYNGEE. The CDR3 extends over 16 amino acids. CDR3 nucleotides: TGTGCCAGCAGCCAAACTAGCGGGGACCTCACCGGGGAGCTGTTTTTT. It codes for CASSQTSGDLTGELFF.

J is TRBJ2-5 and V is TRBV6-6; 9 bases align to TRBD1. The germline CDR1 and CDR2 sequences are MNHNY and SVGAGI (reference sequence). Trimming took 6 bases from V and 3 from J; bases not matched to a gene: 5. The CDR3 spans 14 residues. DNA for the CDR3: TGTGCCAGCAGGCAATGGGACAGGGAAGAGACCCAGTACTTC. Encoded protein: CASRQWDREETQYF.

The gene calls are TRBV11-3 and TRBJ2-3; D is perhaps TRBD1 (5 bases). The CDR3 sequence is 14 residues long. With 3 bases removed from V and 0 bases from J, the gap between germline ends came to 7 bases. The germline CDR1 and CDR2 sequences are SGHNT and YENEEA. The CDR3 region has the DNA TGTGCCAGCAGCTTGGGGCACAGCACAGATACGCAGTATTTT. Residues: CASSLGHSTDTQYF.

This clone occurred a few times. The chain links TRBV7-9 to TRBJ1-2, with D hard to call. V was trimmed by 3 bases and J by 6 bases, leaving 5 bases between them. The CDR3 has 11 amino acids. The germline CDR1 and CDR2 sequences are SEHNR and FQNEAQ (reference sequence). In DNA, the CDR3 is TGTGCCAGCAGCTTGCGGCATGGCTACACCTTC. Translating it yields CASSLRHGYTF.